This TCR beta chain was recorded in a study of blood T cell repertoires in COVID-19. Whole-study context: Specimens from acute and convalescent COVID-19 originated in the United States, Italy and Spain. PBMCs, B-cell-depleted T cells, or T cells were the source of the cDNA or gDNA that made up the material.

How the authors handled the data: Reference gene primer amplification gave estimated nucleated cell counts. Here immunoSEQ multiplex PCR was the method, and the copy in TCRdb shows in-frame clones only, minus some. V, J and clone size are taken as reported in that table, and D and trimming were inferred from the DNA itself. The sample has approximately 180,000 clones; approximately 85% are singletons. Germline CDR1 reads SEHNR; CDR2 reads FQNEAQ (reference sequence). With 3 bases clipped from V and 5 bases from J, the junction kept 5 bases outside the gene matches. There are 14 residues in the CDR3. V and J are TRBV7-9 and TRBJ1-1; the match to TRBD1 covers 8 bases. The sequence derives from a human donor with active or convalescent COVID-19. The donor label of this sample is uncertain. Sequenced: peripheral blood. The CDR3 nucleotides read TGTGCCAGCAGCTTCCAGGGGGCATGGACTGAAGCTTTCTTT. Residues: CASSFQGAWTEAFF.